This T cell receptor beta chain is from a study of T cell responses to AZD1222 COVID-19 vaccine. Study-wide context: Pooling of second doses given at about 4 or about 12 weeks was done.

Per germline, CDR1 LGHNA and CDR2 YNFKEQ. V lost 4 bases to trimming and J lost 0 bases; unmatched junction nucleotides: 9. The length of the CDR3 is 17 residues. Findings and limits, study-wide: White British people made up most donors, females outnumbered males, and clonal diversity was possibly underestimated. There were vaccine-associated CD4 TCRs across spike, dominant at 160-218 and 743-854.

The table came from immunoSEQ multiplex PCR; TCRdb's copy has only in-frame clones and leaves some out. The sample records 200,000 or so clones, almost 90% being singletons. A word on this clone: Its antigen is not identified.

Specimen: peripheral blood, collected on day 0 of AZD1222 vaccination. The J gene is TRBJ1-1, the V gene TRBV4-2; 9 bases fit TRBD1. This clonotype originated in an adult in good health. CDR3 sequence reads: CASSLPRDRAMNTEAFF. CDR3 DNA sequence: TGTGCCAGCAGCCTCCCCCGGGACAGGGCTATGAACACTGAAGCTTTCTTT.